Ten or more counts support the clone carrying this T cell receptor (beta chain). Its antigen is as yet unknown. Sorting separated CD4+ and CD8+ T cells out of PBMCs. These data come from a study of CD8+ T cells in alopecia areata. The study's findings and limits: Scalp lesions, especially in alopecia totalis/universalis, had higher clonality than normal scalp.

Reverse transcribed after extraction, RNA yielded cDNA as the sequencing template. Here immunoSEQ multiplex PCR was the method, and the copy in TCRdb shows in-frame clones only, minus some. The sample shows about 200,000 clones, about 61% of them seen only once. V was clipped by 4 bases and J by 4 bases, with 10 bases between them. CDR3 length: 14 amino acids. From germline, CDR1 is LNHDA and CDR2 SQIVND (reference sequence). The chain has TRBV19 and TRBJ1-4; maybe TRBD1 (5 bases). The receptor was isolated from a human donor in good health. Source material: CD8+ T cells sorted from blood. The CDR3 DNA follows: TGTGCCAGTAGTAACCGGGACGGTAATGAAAAACTGTTTTTT. Encoded protein: CASSNRDGNEKLFF.